One and the same sample provided the 22 T cell receptor beta chains below, sequenced in a study of blood T cell repertoires in COVID-19. Only in-frame clones appear in the TCRdb table, and some are missing; sequencing was by immunoSEQ multiplex PCR. The sample records 200,000 to 300,000 clones, roughly 80% being singletons. Sequencing input: peripheral blood. The receptors shown here come from a woman in her sixties with active or convalescent COVID-19.

The table lists this clone with a few counts. The rearrangement links TRBV7-2 to TRBJ1-4; D unresolved. With 5 bases removed from V and 8 bases from J, the gap between germline ends came to 18 bases. The CDR3 totals 15 residues. Germline loops: CDR1 SGHTA, CDR2 FQGNSA. CDR3: CASSPRLTGGEKLFF. DNA for the CDR3: TGTGCCAGCAGCCCTCGCCTCACTGGCGGGGAAAAACTGTTTTTT. The full variable domain, completed using reference TRBV7-2 and TRBJ1-4, is GAGVSQSPSNKVTEKGKDVELRCDPISGHTALYWYRQSLGQGLEFLIYFQGNSAPDKSGLPSDRFSAERTGGSVSTLTIQRTQQEDSAVYLCASSPRLTGGEKLFFGSGTQLSVL.

V and J are TRBV27 and TRBJ1-5; no definite D call. CDR3 length equals 13 residues. Germline CDR1 is MNHEY and CDR2 is SMNVEV (reference sequence). The V end lost 5 bases, the J end lost 4 bases, and 9 bases lay between the germline ends. CDR3 region: CASSPLTNQPQHF. DNA of the CDR3: TGTGCCAGCAGTCCCTTAACAAATCAGCCCCAGCATTTT.

The chain couples TRBV21-1 to TRBJ1-6. TRBV21-1 is described as a pseudogene. This CDR3 is built from 19 residues. CDR3: CASSKKVGGLSSYNSPLHF. As DNA, the CDR3 is TGTGCCAGCAGCAAAAAGGTGGGAGGACTAAGCTCCTATAATTCACCCCTCCACTTT.

The chain recombines TRBV7-2 with TRBJ1-1, with unresolved D. From germline, CDR1 is SGHTA and CDR2 FQGNSA. The V end was cut by 8 bases, the J end by 0 bases, with 13 bases between. The CDR3 runs to 14 residues. CDR3 DNA sequence: TGTGCCAGCTCCCCCGGGGTTATGAACACTGAAGCTTTCTTT. It yields the protein CASSPGVMNTEAFF.

This clone was counted a single time. The J gene is TRBJ2-4, the V gene TRBV7-2; 8 bases are shared with TRBD1. J gave up 6 bases and V 2 bases, and 6 bases lay outside the gene matches. Per the germline V gene, CDR1 is SGHTA and CDR2 is FQGNSA. There are 15 residues in the CDR3. For the CDR3, the DNA is TGTGCCAGCAGCTTAATCCCAGGGGGCGGAAACATTCAGTACTTC. This sequence encodes CASSLIPGGGNIQYF.

This chain uses TRBV7-2 with TRBJ2-6; D not certain. This CDR3 contains 16 residues. Germline lookup yields CDR1 SGHTA and CDR2 FQGNSA. V was trimmed by 1 base and J by 1 base, leaving 8 bases between them. CDR3 nucleotide sequence: TGTGCCAGCAGCTTAGGGCACGTTTCTGGGGCCAACGTCCTGACTTTC. This translates into CASSLGHVSGANVLTF.

The chain is built from TRBV19 and TRBJ2-3, with 8 bases fitting TRBD2. There are 15 residues in the CDR3. CDR1 and CDR2 (germline): LNHDA, SQIVND (reference sequence). V dropped 10 bases and J dropped 0; count of bases not matched to a gene: 9. CDR3 coding DNA: TGTGCCATTAAGCTTAGCGGGGCGAGCACAGATACGCAGTATTTT. The encoded protein is CAIKLSGASTDTQYF. Together with reference TRBV19 and TRBJ2-3, the CDR3 gives the full variable domain: DGGITQSPKYLFRKEGQNVTLSCEQNLNHDAMYWYRQDPGQGLRLIYYSQIVNDFQKGDIAEGYSVSREKKESFPLTVTSAQKNPTAFYLCAIKLSGASTDTQYFGPGTRLTVL.

This chain connects TRBV7-2 to TRBJ1-2; 9 bases agree with TRBD1. The V gene's germline CDR1 is SGHTA and CDR2 FQGNSA. CDR3 length: 14 amino acids. V shed 6 bases, J shed 7 bases, and the junction held 9 bases outside the gene matches. CDR3 nucleotide sequence: TGTGCCAGCAGTTACACAGGGGGCGTATCTGGCTACACCTTC. Its translation is CASSYTGGVSGYTF.

This clone was counted only a few times. The chain employs TRBV6-5 and TRBJ1-4; TRBD1 is a possible D gene (6 bases). CDR3 size: 14 residues. Trimming cost V 6 bases and J 7 bases, with 15 bases left between them. CDR1 is MNHEY and CDR2 is SVGAGI in the germline V gene. The CDR3 DNA follows: TGTGCCAGCAGAGCAGGGGTCGGAGGTGAAAAACTGTTTTTT. This translates into CASRAGVGGEKLFF.

V gene TRBV7-2 combines with J gene TRBJ1-1, with D possibly being TRBD1 (6 bases). V shed 1 base and J shed 6 bases, with 15 bases lying between them. The CDR3 spans 15 residues. The germline CDR1 and CDR2 sequences are SGHTA and FQGNSA. In DNA, the CDR3 is TGTGCCAGCAGCTTAGGGGACATCACGCTTTCTGAAGCTTTCTTT. Protein sequence: CASSLGDITLSEAFF.

The V and J genes are TRBV5-8 and TRBJ2-6, with D possibly TRBD2 on 5 matching bases. The CDR3 covers 15 residues. Germline CDR1 SGHTS, CDR2 YDEGEE. The V end was cut by 4 bases, the J end by 0 bases, with 8 bases between. This CDR3 reads CASSPRGSGANVLTF. Here the CDR3 DNA reads TGTGCCAGCAGCCCTCGGGGCTCTGGGGCCAACGTCCTGACTTTC.

The chain recombines TRBV18 with TRBJ2-7; 13 nucleotides match TRBD2. V gave up 6 bases and J gave up 6 bases; unmatched junction bases: 8. The CDR3 totals 15 residues. Germline V gene data show CDR1 as KGHSH and CDR2 as LQKENI. This CDR3 is CASSPTSGGAVEQYF. The CDR3 DNA reads TGTGCCAGCTCCCCCACTAGCGGGGGGGCGGTCGAGCAGTACTTC.

This clone was recorded once. The J gene is TRBJ1-2, the V gene TRBV7-6; D not resolved. Germline CDR1 is SGHVS and CDR2 is FNYEAQ. The CDR3 totals 13 residues. Trimming left V 5 bases short and J 5 bases short, with 12 bases between. The CDR3 DNA follows: TGTGCCAGCAGCCAGACCGGAGGGTATGGCTACACCTTC. Its protein is CASSQTGGYGYTF.

The CDR3 DNA is TGTGCCAGCAGTGACTGGACAGAGAACACTGAAGCTTTCTTT. Its translation: CASSDWTENTEAFF. The J gene is TRBJ1-1, the V gene TRBV25-1; perhaps TRBD1 as D (6 bases). Germline assignment: CDR1 MGHDK and CDR2 SYGVNS. Trimming left V 3 bases short and J 1 base short, with 9 bases between. This CDR3 contains 14 residues. The full variable domain, with the rest looked up from reference TRBV25-1 and TRBJ1-1, is EADIYQTPRYLVIGTGKKITLECSQTMGHDKMYWYQQDPGMELHLIHYSYGVNSTEKGDLSSESTVSRIRTEHFPLTLESARPSHTSQYLCASSDWTENTEAFFGQGTRLTVV.

The chain has TRBV18 and TRBJ2-1, with a weak D call TRBD1 (6 bases). Trimming cost V 6 bases and J 0 bases, with 21 bases left between them. This CDR3 contains 18 residues. Germline CDR1 and CDR2: KGHSH and LQKENI. The CDR3 DNA reads TGTGCCAGCTCCCCTACAGGGATCGTAAGAAGCTCCTACAATGAGCAGTTCTTC. Its translation is CASSPTGIVRSSYNEQFF.

For the CDR3, the DNA is TGTGCCAGCAGTTACTCGTTCCGTCCTGCGAACTATGGCTACACCTTC. Protein: CASSYSFRPANYGYTF. V is TRBV6-5 and J is TRBJ1-2; D is unclear. The ends were cut back, 0 bases at V and 2 bases at J, with 13 bases in the middle. CDR1 is MNHEY and CDR2 is SVGAGI in the germline V gene. The CDR3 length is 16 residues.

CDR3 DNA: TGTGCCAGTAGTATAGATGGGGGGGGGCTAAGCAATCAGCCCCAGCATTTT. Protein product: CASSIDGGGLSNQPQHF. V and J are TRBV19 and TRBJ1-5, with TRBD1 as a possible D gene (6 bases). V was shortened by 0 bases and J by 1 base, with 13 bases between the two germline ends. The CDR3 covers 17 residues. Germline lookup yields CDR1 LNHDA and CDR2 SQIVND (reference sequence). Filled out from reference TRBV19 and TRBJ1-5, the complete variable domain reads DGGITQSPKYLFRKEGQNVTLSCEQNLNHDAMYWYRQDPGQGLRLIYYSQIVNDFQKGDIAEGYSVSREKKESFPLTVTSAQKNPTAFYLCASSIDGGGLSNQPQHFGDGTRLSIL.

This rearrangement joins TRBV4-2 to TRBJ1-6; 9 bases are a match to TRBD1. Germline values: CDR1 LGHNA, CDR2 YNFKEQ. This CDR3 is built from 14 residues. V was clipped by 1 base and J by 8 bases; unmatched bases: 0. This chain's CDR3 is CASSQGDRDSPLHF. The CDR3, as DNA: TGTGCCAGCAGCCAAGGGGACAGGGATTCACCCCTCCACTTT.

This chain connects TRBV25-1 to TRBJ1-1; D is unresolved. The CDR3 extends over 10 amino acids. Germline V gene data show CDR1 as MGHDK and CDR2 as SYGVNS. The V gene lost 7 bases and the J gene lost 3 bases, with 3 bases spanning the gap. For the CDR3, the DNA is TGTGCCAGCACGGACACTGAAGCTTTCTTT. This encodes CASTDTEAFF.

This clone has a handful of counts. This chain's CDR3 is CASSDRQGRHTGELFF. The DNA for the CDR3 is TGTGCCAGCAGTGACCGACAGGGTAGGCACACCGGGGAGCTGTTTTTT. The chain couples TRBV2 to TRBJ2-2; 7 nucleotides match TRBD1. The germline V gene encodes CDR1 SNHLY and CDR2 FYNNEI. The CDR3 runs to 16 residues. The junction had 7 bases not matched to a gene; V was cut back by 3 bases and J by 3 bases.

The rearrangement uses TRBV7-9 and TRBJ1-6, with D possibly matching TRBD1 (5 bases). Germline V lookup: CDR1 SEHNR, CDR2 FQNEAQ (reference sequence). V lost 6 bases to trimming and J lost 6 bases, with 9 bases between them. The length of the CDR3 is 13 residues. The DNA of the CDR3 is TGTGCCAGCAGTGCAGGGCCTAATTCACCCCTCCACTTT. Translation gives CASSAGPNSPLHF.

The V and J genes are TRBV7-8 and TRBJ1-3; a weak D match, TRBD1 (5 bases). V lost 1 base, J lost 0 bases, and 13 bases lay in between. Germline CDR1 SGHVS, CDR2 FQNEAQ. The CDR3 is 17 residues long. Here the CDR3 DNA reads TGTGCCAGCAGCTTAGTAGGAGGGGTGTACTCTGGAAACACCATATATTTT. Translating gives CASSLVGGVYSGNTIYF.